The 22 T cell receptor beta chains below all came from one sample that was sequenced in a study of cytomegalovirus exposure and HLA in healthy donors. The PCR contained 60 Vbeta and 13 Jbeta primers. Sequenced by immunoSEQ multiplex PCR; TCRdb stores in-frame clones only, minus some. Of roughly 81,000 clones listed, over 75% are singletons. The sample consisted of PBMCs. Source of these receptors: a boy aged 5-17 years in good health and CMV-seronegative.

V gene TRBV30 combines with J gene TRBJ2-1; D gene ambiguous. The CDR3 has 14 residues. Germline V gives CDR1 GTSNPN, CDR2 SVGIG (reference sequence). The V end lost 5 bases, the J end lost 0 bases, and 11 bases lay between the germline ends. The CDR3 spells CAWAAHSSYNEQFF. CDR3 in DNA: TGTGCCTGGGCAGCGCATTCCTCCTACAATGAGCAGTTCTTC.

This chain connects TRBV10-3 to TRBJ2-7; TRBD1 aligns across 7 bases. Trimming removed 8 bases from V and 6 bases from J; junction bases left unmatched: 4. Germline CDR1 is ENHRY and CDR2 is SYGVKD. This CDR3 is built from 11 residues. The CDR3 region has the DNA TGTGCCATCCTAACAGGGGCCGAGCAGTACTTC. It yields the protein CAILTGAEQYF.

This clone is a singleton in its sample. The genes are TRBV5-1 and TRBJ2-7, with TRBD2 matching over 7 bases. Losses at the gene ends were 3 bases for V and 5 bases for J; bases not matched to a gene: 8. This CDR3 has 14 amino acids. The germline gives CDR1 SGHRS, CDR2 YFSETQ. Written as DNA, the CDR3 is TGCGCCAGCAGCTCCCGGGGAGGGAGAGACGAGCAGTACTTC. It specifies CASSSRGGRDEQYF.

The chain carries TRBV28 and TRBJ1-2; D gene unclear. The germline V gene has CDR1 MDHEN and CDR2 SYDVKM. The CDR3 runs 15 residues. V lost 2 bases to trimming and J lost 1 base, with 11 bases between them. The CDR3 loop reads CASSLAPTFNYGYTF. The CDR3 DNA is TGTGCCAGCAGTTTAGCACCCACTTTTAACTATGGCTACACCTTC.

The chain carries TRBV27 and TRBJ2-1; 9 bases are a match to TRBD1. The CDR3 covers 12 residues. With V trimmed by 8 bases and J by 6 bases, 2 bases remained unmatched. CDR1 and CDR2 (germline): MNHEY, SMNVEV (reference sequence). The CDR3 sequence is CASQTGGNEQFF. DNA for the CDR3: TGTGCCAGCCAGACAGGGGGCAATGAGCAGTTCTTC.

This chain connects TRBV14 to TRBJ1-1; D gene ambiguous. The V end was cut by 2 bases, the J end by 1 base, with 8 bases between. The length of the CDR3 is 14 residues. CDR1 SGHDN and CDR2 FVKESK come from the germline V gene. CDR3 in DNA: TGTGCCAGCAGCCAATATACAGCGAACACTGAAGCTTTCTTT. It translates to CASSQYTANTEAFF.

This chain links TRBV5-4 with TRBJ2-5; D is perhaps TRBD1 (6 bases). The germline V and J ends were trimmed by 7 bases and 2 bases, with 12 bases remaining between them. Germline V gene data show CDR1 as SGHNT and CDR2 as YYREEE (reference sequence). The CDR3 length is 13 residues. The CDR3 spells CASSPGAQETQYF. Here the CDR3 DNA reads TGTGCCAGCTCTCCAGGGGCGCAAGAGACCCAGTACTTC.

The chain employs TRBV7-9 and TRBJ2-1; D gene ambiguous. Between the trimmed V and J ends, which lost 4 bases and 4 bases, there was a span of 14 bases. The CDR3 totals 15 residues. Germline V CDR1 and CDR2: SEHNR, FQNEAQ (reference sequence). The CDR3 loop reads CASSSTVGEYNEQFF. The CDR3 DNA reads TGTGCCAGCAGCTCCACTGTAGGAGAGTACAATGAGCAGTTCTTC.

This clone was seen more than once but under ten times. The chain couples TRBV6-1 to TRBJ1-1; no definite D call. The V end was cut by 6 bases, the J end by 0 bases, with 11 bases between. Germline values: CDR1 MNHNS, CDR2 SASEGT. CDR3 length: 14 residues. The CDR3 DNA sequence: TGTGCCAGCAGGCTTCCCACATTGAACACTGAAGCTTTCTTT. It is translated as CASRLPTLNTEAFF.

The V gene is TRBV28, the J gene TRBJ1-1, with D possibly TRBD1 on 5 matching bases. The V end lost 6 bases, the J end lost 2 bases, and 19 bases lay between the germline ends. In germline, CDR1 is MDHEN, CDR2 SYDVKM. The CDR3 contains 16 residues. CDR3 in DNA: TGTGCCAGCAGCCAGCTGGCAGGGTCTTTTAACACTGAAGCTTTCTTT. Translated, it gives CASSQLAGSFNTEAFF.

CDR3: CASSENWTGKYQPQHF. The CDR3 DNA reads as TGTGCCAGCAGTGAAAACTGGACAGGGAAATATCAGCCCCAGCATTTT. The chain carries TRBV6-1 and TRBJ1-5; 8 nucleotides line up with TRBD1. Germline CDR1 is MNHNS and CDR2 is SASEGT. The CDR3 contains 16 residues. V trimming: 2 bases; J trimming: 5 bases; junction bases outside the gene matches: 8.

The chain employs TRBV4-1 and TRBJ2-7; TRBD2 agrees at 11 bases. This CDR3 is 15 amino acids long. Trimming cost V 3 bases and J 3 bases; bases outside gene matches: 4. The germline gives CDR1 MGHRA, CDR2 YSYEKL. CDR3 region: CASSHLTSGDYEQYF. CDR3 nucleotide sequence: TGCGCCAGCAGCCACCTGACTAGCGGGGACTACGAGCAGTACTTC.

In its sample, this clone was seen once. The J gene is TRBJ2-1, the V gene TRBV4-1; D remains unclear. This CDR3 region has 12 residues. Trimming left V 3 bases short and J 7 bases short, with 7 bases between. Germline CDR1 is MGHRA and CDR2 is YSYEKL. CDR3 sequence reads: CASSHPPNEQFF. CDR3 DNA: TGCGCCAGCAGCCACCCCCCTAATGAGCAGTTCTTC.

The chain uses TRBV27 and TRBJ2-7; D might be TRBD2 (5 bases). The CDR3 totals 13 residues. V lost 8 bases and J lost 7, with 18 bases in between. CDR1 and CDR2 (germline): MNHEY, SMNVEV (reference sequence). The CDR3 reads CASGGEPFLEQYF. CDR3 sequence (DNA): TGTGCCAGCGGTGGGGAGCCATTCTTAGAGCAGTACTTC.

The V and J genes are TRBV10-2 and TRBJ2-6; TRBD2 might be the D (6 bases). V was shortened by 10 bases and J by 4 bases, with 23 bases between the two germline ends. CDR3 length: 17 amino acids. CDR1 and CDR2 from the germline V gene are WSHSY and SAAADI. The CDR3 loop is CATLLGGSLGGANVLTF. The CDR3 nucleotides read TGCGCCACACTCCTCGGGGGATCTCTTGGGGGGGCCAACGTCCTGACTTTC.

V and J are TRBV28 and TRBJ1-4, with D possibly matching TRBD1 (6 bases). CDR3 length: 15 amino acids. V lost 5 bases and J lost 4, with 14 bases in between. Germline V gene sequence: CDR1 MDHEN, CDR2 SYDVKM. CDR3 coding DNA: TGTGCCAGCAGTCTTGAGGGGGGGCTTAATGAAAAACTGTTTTTT. Translating gives CASSLEGGLNEKLFF.

V is TRBV2 and J is TRBJ2-7; D possibly corresponds to TRBD1 (5 bases). The CDR3 consists of 10 residues. Germline values: CDR1 SNHLY, CDR2 FYNNEI. The V gene lost 8 bases and the J gene lost 4 bases, with 6 bases spanning the gap. This CDR3 reads CASGAYEQYF. CDR3 DNA: TGTGCCAGCGGGGCGTACGAGCAGTACTTC.

The chain uses TRBV19 and TRBJ1-2, with D possibly TRBD1 on 6 matching bases. Trimming left V 3 bases short and J 0 bases short, with 8 bases between. Germline loops: CDR1 LNHDA, CDR2 SQIVND (reference sequence). This CDR3 spans 14 amino acids. CDR3 DNA: TGTGCCAGTAGTATCACAGGGTCTAACTATGGCTACACCTTC. This encodes CASSITGSNYGYTF.

The rearrangement links TRBV27 to TRBJ2-1; D is possibly TRBD1 (5 bases). The V gene lost 10 bases and the J gene lost 5 bases, with 12 bases spanning the gap. The CDR3 has 12 residues. CDR1 and CDR2 from the germline V gene are MNHEY and SMNVEV (reference sequence). CDR3 protein: CAMPRGNNEQFF. The CDR3, as DNA: TGTGCCATGCCTAGGGGCAACAATGAGCAGTTCTTC.

The rearrangement joins TRBV10-3 to TRBJ1-1; no definite D call. Germline V gives CDR1 ENHRY, CDR2 SYGVKD. The germline V and J ends were trimmed by 3 bases and 4 bases, with 12 bases remaining between them. There are 14 residues in the CDR3. The CDR3 here is CAISDQRGGTEAFF. The DNA of the CDR3 is TGTGCCATCAGTGATCAACGGGGTGGCACTGAAGCTTTCTTT.

The chain has TRBV28 and TRBJ1-1; D ambiguous. CDR1 is MDHEN and CDR2 is SYDVKM in the germline V gene. The CDR3 is 12 amino acids. V was clipped by 6 bases and J by 4 bases, with 9 bases between them. Here the CDR3 reads CASSNRVTEAFF. CDR3 DNA: TGTGCCAGCAGCAATAGAGTCACTGAAGCTTTCTTT.

The CDR3, as DNA: TGTGCCAGCAGATATTACCTAAGAGAGAACACTGAAGCTTTCTTT. Amino acid sequence: CASRYYLRENTEAFF. The chain couples TRBV6-1 to TRBJ1-1; D gene ambiguous. Trimming took 6 bases from V and 1 from J, leaving 15 bases between them. CDR3 length: 15 amino acids. CDR1 is MNHNS and CDR2 is SASEGT in the germline V gene.